The 30 T cell receptor beta chains below all came from one sample that was sequenced in a study of blood T cell repertoires in COVID-19. The repertoire was sequenced with immunoSEQ multiplex PCR; TCRdb's copy has only in-frame clones and lacks some. The sample carries roughly 100,000 clones, approximately 80% recorded once. What was sequenced was peripheral blood. These receptors were collected from a human donor in a cohort sampled during active COVID-19.

V usage is TRBV9 and J usage is TRBJ2-3; D is ambiguous. Germline V lookup: CDR1 SGDLS, CDR2 YYNGEE. The CDR3 is 15 residues long. With 5 bases removed from V and 1 base from J, the gap between germline ends came to 14 bases. The DNA for the CDR3 is TGTGCCAGCAGTGGTACCACGGTAGGCACAGATACGCAGTATTTT. Its protein product is CASSGTTVGTDTQYF.

The rearrangement joins TRBV5-1 to TRBJ1-4, with D possibly being TRBD1 (6 bases). The CDR3 covers 15 residues. V shed 0 bases and J shed 0 bases, with 6 bases lying between them. Looked up from germline, CDR1 is SGHRS and CDR2 is YFSETQ. The CDR3 spells CASSLAGATNEKLFF. Here the CDR3 DNA reads TGCGCCAGCAGCTTGGCAGGGGCAACTAATGAAAAACTGTTTTTT.

This clone was picked up many times. J is TRBJ1-5 and V is TRBV6-5; possible D gene TRBD1, 6 bases. The V gene's germline CDR1 is MNHEY and CDR2 SVGAGI. V lost 7 bases and J lost 6, with 16 bases in between. The CDR3 is made up of 14 amino acids. The CDR3 bases are TGTGCCAGCAAACCGGGGGGGGCCGGTCAGCCCCAGCATTTT. It encodes CASKPGGAGQPQHF.

The J gene is TRBJ1-5, the V gene TRBV19; D gene ambiguous. CDR1 and CDR2 (germline): LNHDA, SQIVND (reference sequence). The V gene lost 0 bases and the J gene lost 3 bases, with 9 bases spanning the gap. The CDR3 totals 15 residues. CDR3 amino acids: CASSIDTSNNQPQHF. CDR3 nucleotide sequence: TGTGCCAGTAGTATAGATACTTCCAACAATCAGCCCCAGCATTTT.

The chain joins TRBV4-1 to TRBJ1-5, with D tentatively TRBD1 (6 bases). Germline CDR1 MGHRA, CDR2 YSYEKL. This CDR3 region has 14 residues. Between the trimmed V and J ends, which lost 4 bases and 7 bases, there was a span of 14 bases. The CDR3 spells CASSPPDSRQPQHF. The CDR3 DNA is TGCGCCAGCAGCCCACCGGACAGTAGACAGCCCCAGCATTTT.

The chain is built from TRBV10-3 and TRBJ2-1, with 9 nucleotides matching TRBD1. V was pared by 7 bases and J by 10 bases, with 11 bases of the junction left unmatched. Germline CDR1 reads ENHRY; CDR2 reads SYGVKD. This CDR3 region has 14 residues. CDR3 amino acids: CAIKSGTGSNEQFF. CDR3 nucleotide sequence: TGTGCCATCAAGTCCGGGACAGGGTCGAACGAGCAGTTCTTC.

This chain connects TRBV9 to TRBJ1-2, with D tentatively TRBD1 (5 bases). Germline loops: CDR1 SGDLS, CDR2 YYNGEE. The CDR3 length is 15 residues. The germline V and J ends were trimmed by 4 bases and 5 bases, with 18 bases remaining between them. CDR3 bases: TGTGCCAGCAGCCCAACTGGGGGGATAGGGTATGGCTACACCTTC. Its translation is CASSPTGGIGYGYTF.

The rearrangement joins TRBV6-4 to TRBJ1-5; maybe TRBD1 (6 bases). Trimming pared 8 bases from V and 2 bases from J, leaving 16 bases between. Per the germline V gene, CDR1 is MRHNA and CDR2 is SNTAGT. The CDR3 consists of 15 residues. This CDR3 is CASSARGGGNQPQHF. Here the CDR3 DNA reads TGTGCCAGCTCCGCAAGGGGGGGAGGCAATCAGCCCCAGCATTTT.

This chain uses TRBV28 with TRBJ2-7; the match to TRBD1 covers 7 bases. Per germline, CDR1 MDHEN and CDR2 SYDVKM. The CDR3 totals 15 residues. The V gene end was trimmed by 4 bases and the J gene end by 2 bases; junction bases not matched to a gene: 8. The CDR3 nucleotides are TGTGCCAGCAGTTCCTCGGGGACAGACCCCTACGAGCAGTACTTC. Protein product: CASSSSGTDPYEQYF.

The chain uses TRBV7-2 and TRBJ2-7; 9 bases map to TRBD2. This CDR3 is built from 14 residues. V lost 4 bases and J lost 2; bases outside the gene matches: 3. The V gene's germline CDR1 is SGHTA and CDR2 FQGNSA. The CDR3 DNA sequence: TGTGCCAGCAGCTATGGACTAGCGACCTACGAGCAGTACTTC. This translates into CASSYGLATYEQYF. The complete variable domain, with remaining parts taken from reference TRBV7-2 and TRBJ2-7, reads GAGVSQSPSNKVTEKGKDVELRCDPISGHTALYWYRQSLGQGLEFLIYFQGNSAPDKSGLPSDRFSAERTGGSVSTLTIQRTQQEDSAVYLCASSYGLATYEQYFGPGTRLTVT.

This chain connects TRBV7-6 to TRBJ1-3; 7 bases agree with TRBD1. Germline trimming cut 1 base from V and 2 bases from J; bases unmatched to any gene: 5. Per germline, CDR1 SGHVS and CDR2 FNYEAQ. CDR3 length equals 16 residues. Written as DNA, the CDR3 is TGTGCCAGCAGCTTAGGGGCCAGGGGGGCTGGAAACACCATATATTTT. This encodes CASSLGARGAGNTIYF.

The V and J genes are TRBV7-2 and TRBJ1-6; no clear D. Trimming pared 5 bases from V and 6 bases from J, leaving 11 bases between. The CDR3 is 14 residues long. Germline V lookup: CDR1 SGHTA, CDR2 FQGNSA. CDR3 coding DNA: TGTGCCAGCAGCCTCTCGCGGTTTAATTCACCCCTCCACTTT. Protein: CASSLSRFNSPLHF. The full variable domain, in which reference TRBV7-2 and TRBJ1-6 provide the parts outside the CDR3, is GAGVSQSPSNKVTEKGKDVELRCDPISGHTALYWYRQSLGQGLEFLIYFQGNSAPDKSGLPSDRFSAERTGGSVSTLTIQRTQQEDSAVYLCASSLSRFNSPLHFGNGTRLTVT.

The J gene is TRBJ2-2, the V gene TRBV29-1; TRBD1 matches at 8 bases. Germline loops: CDR1 SQVTM, CDR2 ANQGSEA. CDR3 size: 14 residues. The trim removed 7 bases at V and 6 bases at J, leaving 10 bases unmatched. The CDR3 loop reads CSARDRTVSGELFF. In DNA form, the CDR3 reads TGCAGCGCCCGGGACAGGACTGTCTCCGGGGAGCTGTTTTTT.

V gene TRBV10-2 combines with J gene TRBJ1-2, with a possible D match to TRBD1 (6 bases). The CDR3 loop spans 14 amino acids. Germline V gives CDR1 WSHSY, CDR2 SAAADI. V lost 4 bases and J 5 bases, leaving 14 bases between the germline ends. The CDR3 loop reads CASSAPGQRYGYTF. In nucleotides, the CDR3 is TGCGCCAGCAGTGCCCCGGGACAACGATATGGCTACACCTTC.

This chain joins TRBV29-1 and TRBJ1-2; 10 bases line up with TRBD1. Trimming took 2 bases from V and 7 from J; bases not matched to a gene: 7. The CDR3 runs 14 residues. The germline CDR1 and CDR2 sequences are SQVTM and ANQGSEA. The CDR3 loop reads CSVEWGRTGGGYTF. The DNA for the CDR3 is TGCAGCGTTGAATGGGGTCGGACAGGGGGTGGCTACACCTTC.

The chain joins TRBV5-1 to TRBJ1-1; 7 bases map to TRBD1. Germline values: CDR1 SGHRS, CDR2 YFSETQ. The CDR3 length is 15 residues. V lost 5 bases, J lost 2 bases, and 9 bases stayed unmatched. CDR3 in amino acids: CASRIQGVGNTEAFF. The CDR3 DNA is TGCGCCAGCAGGATCCAGGGGGTAGGTAACACTGAAGCTTTCTTT.

V usage is TRBV2 and J usage is TRBJ2-1; 9 positions agree with TRBD2. CDR3 length: 14 residues. The germline gives CDR1 SNHLY, CDR2 FYNNEI. After removal of 6 bases from V and 7 bases from J, the junction contained 7 bases not matched to a gene. The CDR3 protein is CASRMRGGTNEQFF. CDR3 bases: TGTGCCAGCAGGATGCGGGGGGGCACGAATGAGCAGTTCTTC. Full variable domain (rest looked up from reference TRBV2 and TRBJ2-1): EPEVTQTPSHQVTQMGQEVILRCVPISNHLYFYWYRQILGQKVEFLVSFYNNEISEKSEIFDDQFSVERPDGSNFTLKIRSTKLEDSAMYFCASRMRGGTNEQFFGPGTRLTVL.

The chain is built from TRBV5-1 and TRBJ1-2, with 7 bases matching TRBD1. The CDR3 sequence is 13 residues long. Trimming at V came to 4 bases and at J to 8 bases, leaving 8 bases not matched to a gene. CDR1 is SGHRS and CDR2 is YFSETQ in the germline V gene. The CDR3 sequence is CASSIRQGLGYTF. DNA of the CDR3: TGCGCCAGCAGCATCCGACAGGGCTTGGGCTACACCTTC.

V is TRBV30 and J is TRBJ1-3, with D uncertain. This CDR3 region has 12 residues. Germline V CDR1 and CDR2: GTSNPN, SVGIG (reference sequence). Trimming took 4 bases from V and 0 from J, leaving 4 bases between them. The CDR3 loop is CAWTNSGNTIYF. The DNA of the CDR3 is TGTGCCTGGACTAACTCTGGAAACACCATATATTTT.

The chain combines TRBV5-6 with TRBJ1-6; D gene ambiguous. The CDR3 loop spans 12 amino acids. Germline V gene data show CDR1 as SGHDT and CDR2 as YYEEEE. V dropped 0 bases and J dropped 11 bases, with 6 bases sitting between them. DNA of the CDR3: TGTGCCAGCAGCTTGGACACCGCACCCCTCCACTTT. Residues: CASSLDTAPLHF. The variable domain in full, with the rest retrieved from reference TRBV5-6 and TRBJ1-6, is DAGVTQSPTHLIKTRGQQVTLRCSPKSGHDTVSWYQQALGQGPQFIFQYYEEEERQRGNFPDRFSGHQFPNYSSELNVNALLLGDSALYLCASSLDTAPLHFGNGTRLTVT.

This sequence joins TRBV10-2 and TRBJ1-5; the D gene is possibly TRBD1 (6 bases). The CDR3 consists of 13 residues. Germline CDR1 WSHSY, CDR2 SAAADI. The V and J ends lost 8 bases and 6 bases respectively, with 14 bases between them. The CDR3 DNA reads as TGCGCCAGCGGAACCAGGGGCGGTCAGCCCCAGCATTTT. It encodes CASGTRGGQPQHF.

The genes are TRBV12-5 and TRBJ2-7, with TRBD2 identical over 9 bases. Trimming at V came to 6 bases and at J to 3 bases, leaving 6 bases not matched to a gene. Germline V gives CDR1 LGHNT, CDR2 FRNRAP. The CDR3 contains 14 residues. The CDR3 bases are TGTGCTAGTGGCCGGCGGGGGGGAGGCTACGAGCAGTACTTC. Residues: CASGRRGGGYEQYF. The variable domain in full, completed from reference TRBV12-5 and TRBJ2-7, reads DARVTQTPRHKVTEMGQEVTMRCQPILGHNTVFWYRQTMMQGLELLAYFRNRAPLDDSGMPKDRFSAEMPDATLATLKIQPSEPRDSAVYFCASGRRGGGYEQYFGPGTRLTVT.

This clone was counted a few times. The rearrangement uses TRBV2 and TRBJ1-2; a possible D gene is TRBD1 (5 bases). Germline-derived CDR1 and CDR2 are SNHLY and FYNNEI. Between the trimmed V and J ends, which lost 4 bases and 5 bases, there was a span of 14 bases. This CDR3 is built from 14 residues. The CDR3 loop is CASSGGLVSYGYTF. For the CDR3, the DNA is TGTGCCAGCAGTGGGGGACTTGTGTCATATGGCTACACCTTC.

The genes are TRBV3-1 (or the pseudogene TRBV3-2) and TRBJ1-1; the D gene is possibly TRBD1 (5 bases). The CDR3 is made up of 14 amino acids. With 3 bases removed from V and 1 base from J, the gap between germline ends came to 9 bases. The germline V gene encodes CDR1 LGHDT and CDR2 YNNKEL (reference sequence). The chain's CDR3 is CASSQDNANTEAFF. Written as DNA, the CDR3 is TGTGCCAGCAGCCAGGACAACGCGAACACTGAAGCTTTCTTT.

This chain joins TRBV7-9 and TRBJ2-1, with 13 bases lining up with TRBD2. The CDR3 consists of 16 residues. Germline V gene lookup returns CDR1 SEHNR and CDR2 FQNEAQ (reference sequence). The V gene end was trimmed by 4 bases and the J gene end by 6 bases; junction bases not matched to a gene: 6. CDR3 DNA sequence: TGTGCCAGCAGCTCACGACTAGCGGGGGGAATCAATGAGCAGTTCTTC. Protein product: CASSSRLAGGINEQFF. Drawing the rest from reference TRBV7-9 and TRBJ2-1, the complete variable domain is DTGVSQNPRHKITKRGQNVTFRCDPISEHNRLYWYRQTLGQGPEFLTYFQNEAQLEKSRLLSDRFSAERPKGSFSTLEIQRTEQGDSAMYLCASSSRLAGGINEQFFGPGTRLTVL.

This clone has a handful of counts. The gene calls are TRBV30 and TRBJ2-1, with D perhaps matching TRBD1 (5 bases). The germline V and J ends were trimmed by 5 bases and 4 bases, with 15 bases remaining between them. Germline CDR1 reads GTSNPN; CDR2 reads SVGIG (reference sequence). The CDR3 extends over 14 amino acids. DNA of the CDR3: TGTGCCTGGGAGGACGGACAAGGATACAATGAGCAGTTCTTC. This gives the protein CAWEDGQGYNEQFF.

The rearrangement links TRBV9 to TRBJ2-3; 15 bases line up with TRBD2. Germline CDR1 and CDR2: SGDLS and YYNGEE. The CDR3 has 20 amino acids. V lost 0 bases and J lost 2; bases outside the gene matches: 10. The CDR3, as DNA: TGTGCCAGCAGCGTAGTCGGGACTAGCGGGGGGACTCTCCTCACAGATACGCAGTATTTT. Protein sequence: CASSVVGTSGGTLLTDTQYF.

The CDR3 loop reads CASRVSRSSPLHF. Written as DNA, the CDR3 is TGTGCCAGCAGAGTTTCTCGTAGTTCACCCCTCCACTTT. This sequence joins TRBV3-1 (or the pseudogene TRBV3-2) and TRBJ1-6; D not resolved. CDR3 length: 13 amino acids. Germline CDR1 is LGHDT and CDR2 is YNNKEL (reference sequence). V dropped 6 bases and J dropped 9 bases, with 12 bases sitting between them.

V is TRBV9 and J is TRBJ2-1; 10 positions agree with TRBD2. V lost 0 bases and J lost 6; bases outside the gene matches: 3. The CDR3 totals 15 residues. CDR1 and CDR2 from the germline V gene are SGDLS and YYNGEE. Here the CDR3 reads CASSVGSGGPNEQFF. The CDR3 DNA sequence: TGTGCCAGCAGCGTAGGTAGCGGGGGGCCCAATGAGCAGTTCTTC.

The V call is TRBV28, the J call TRBJ1-1; 7 bases fit TRBD1. The CDR3 is 15 residues long. V gave up 5 bases and J gave up 1 base; unmatched junction bases: 7. CDR1 is MDHEN and CDR2 is SYDVKM in the germline V gene. Written as DNA, the CDR3 is TGTGCCAGCAGTCTTCACGGGACAGCGAACACTGAAGCTTTCTTT. This sequence encodes CASSLHGTANTEAFF.